This is a list of T cell receptor beta chains from one sample in a study of blood T cell repertoires in COVID-19. Libraries were prepared by immunoSEQ multiplex PCR; TCRdb keeps only in-frame clonotypes and omits some of them. The table lists roughly 200,000 clones, nearly 90% of them singletons, with roughly a sixth in the top ten. The specimen sequenced was peripheral blood. The receptors shown here come from a man in his forties or fifties with COVID-19, enrolled during active disease. Each CDR3 is given with its conserved first and last residue. The order of the fields is J gene, clone size, D gene, V gene, CDR3 DNA, CDR3 protein. D genes are given only for firm matches. Clone size is given for some rows only: seen once, a few or many times, or a class if the clone is expanded.

j_gene: TRBJ2-1
abundance: .
d_gene: TRBD2
v_gene: TRBV29-1
CDR3nt: TGCAGCGTTGAAGTGTGGGAGGGGAATGAGCAGTTCTTC
CDR3aa: CSVEVWEGNEQFF

j_gene: TRBJ2-7
abundance: .
d_gene: .
v_gene: TRBV19
CDR3nt: TGTGCCAGTAGCCTGATACAGGGCTACGAGCAGTACTTC
CDR3aa: CASSLIQGYEQYF

j_gene: TRBJ2-5
abundance: .
d_gene: TRBD2
v_gene: TRBV10-2
CDR3nt: TGCGCCAGCAGTGAGGCCGGGACTAGTTCCGAGACCCAGTACTTC
CDR3aa: CASSEAGTSSETQYF

j_gene: TRBJ2-6
abundance: .
d_gene: TRBD1
v_gene: TRBV7-8
CDR3nt: TGTGCCAGCAGCTTAGATCACAGGGGGTTCTCTGGGGCCAACGTCCTGACTTTC
CDR3aa: CASSLDHRGFSGANVLTF

j_gene: TRBJ2-2
abundance: .
d_gene: TRBD2
v_gene: TRBV9
CDR3nt: TGTGCCAGCAGCGTAGGGGTGGGACTAGCGGGCACCGGGGAGCTGTTTTTT
CDR3aa: CASSVGVGLAGTGELFF

j_gene: TRBJ2-1
abundance: .
d_gene: .
v_gene: TRBV9
CDR3nt: TGTGCCAGCAGCGTAGCTCCGGGGAATGAGCAGTTCTTC
CDR3aa: CASSVAPGNEQFF

j_gene: TRBJ1-6
abundance: .
d_gene: .
v_gene: TRBV9
CDR3nt: TGTGCCAGCAGCAATCAGGACAGTTGGGGTTCACCCCTCCACTTT
CDR3aa: CASSNQDSWGSPLHF

j_gene: TRBJ1-4
abundance: .
d_gene: .
v_gene: TRBV7-6
CDR3nt: TGTGCCAGCAGCTTCACAGGGCTGAATGAGGAAAAACTGTTTTTT
CDR3aa: CASSFTGLNEEKLFF

j_gene: TRBJ2-7
abundance: .
d_gene: .
v_gene: TRBV12-3/TRBV12-4
CDR3nt: TGTGCCAGCAGCCCCGAGATCGAGCAGTACTTC
CDR3aa: CASSPEIEQYF

j_gene: TRBJ1-4
abundance: .
d_gene: TRBD1
v_gene: TRBV19
CDR3nt: TGTGCCAGTAGTCCCGACAGGGATTACGAAAAACTGTTTTTT
CDR3aa: CASSPDRDYEKLFF

j_gene: TRBJ1-1
abundance: .
d_gene: .
v_gene: TRBV28
CDR3nt: TGTGCCAGCAGATCCACGAGATACACTGAAGCTTTCTTT
CDR3aa: CASRSTRYTEAFF

j_gene: TRBJ2-1
abundance: .
d_gene: TRBD1
v_gene: TRBV12-3/TRBV12-4
CDR3nt: TGTGCCAGCGGAAGACAGGGGATGGATGAGCAGTTCTTC
CDR3aa: CASGRQGMDEQFF

j_gene: TRBJ1-5
abundance: .
d_gene: TRBD1
v_gene: TRBV28
CDR3nt: TGTGCCAGCAGTTCTCCCCAGGGGGGCAATCAGCCCCAGCATTTT
CDR3aa: CASSSPQGGNQPQHF

j_gene: TRBJ2-1
abundance: few
d_gene: TRBD1
v_gene: TRBV5-5
CDR3nt: TGTGCCAGCAGATTCGGGACAGGGGCGTACAATGAGCAGTTCTTC
CDR3aa: CASRFGTGAYNEQFF

j_gene: TRBJ1-2
abundance: .
d_gene: .
v_gene: TRBV19
CDR3nt: TGTGCCAGTAGTAGCCAAGGGGGGGGAGACTATGGCTACACCTTC
CDR3aa: CASSSQGGGDYGYTF

j_gene: TRBJ2-1
abundance: .
d_gene: .
v_gene: TRBV9
CDR3nt: TGTGCCAGCAGCGTAGACCGCGGCTCCTACAATGAGCAGTTCTTC
CDR3aa: CASSVDRGSYNEQFF

j_gene: TRBJ1-1
abundance: few
d_gene: .
v_gene: TRBV7-9
CDR3nt: TGTGCCAGCAGCTTAGTAACAGTAGCTGAAGCTTTCTTT
CDR3aa: CASSLVTVAEAFF

j_gene: TRBJ2-5
abundance: .
d_gene: .
v_gene: TRBV19
CDR3nt: TGTGCCAGTAAGGGGGGGGATGGGTACCAAGAGACCCAGTACTTC
CDR3aa: CASKGGDGYQETQYF

j_gene: TRBJ2-5
abundance: .
d_gene: TRBD2
v_gene: TRBV29-1
CDR3nt: TGCAGCGTTGTTCCCCTAGCGGGAGGGATCCTTGAGACCCAGTACTTC
CDR3aa: CSVVPLAGGILETQYF

j_gene: TRBJ2-7
abundance: .
d_gene: TRBD1
v_gene: TRBV9
CDR3nt: TGTGCCAGCAGCGGGACAGGGATTGAGCAGTACTTC
CDR3aa: CASSGTGIEQYF

j_gene: TRBJ2-7
abundance: .
d_gene: TRBD2
v_gene: TRBV6-5
CDR3nt: TGTGCCAGCAGTTACGAGCGGGGGGACTACGAGCAGTACTTC
CDR3aa: CASSYERGDYEQYF

j_gene: TRBJ2-7
abundance: .
d_gene: TRBD1
v_gene: TRBV5-4
CDR3nt: TGTGCCAGCAGCTCCCAGGGACAGGGGAGTTACGAGCAGTACTTC
CDR3aa: CASSSQGQGSYEQYF

j_gene: TRBJ2-7
abundance: .
d_gene: .
v_gene: TRBV30
CDR3nt: TGTGCCTGGACCCAGTTTCCTGAGGTCTACGAGCAGTACTTC
CDR3aa: CAWTQFPEVYEQYF

j_gene: TRBJ1-2
abundance: .
d_gene: .
v_gene: TRBV29-1
CDR3nt: TGCAGCGTTCGACAGGTCTATGGCTACACCTTC
CDR3aa: CSVRQVYGYTF

j_gene: TRBJ2-7
abundance: .
d_gene: TRBD2
v_gene: TRBV19
CDR3nt: TGTGCCGGAAAGCGGGGGGGACACTACGAGCAGTACTTC
CDR3aa: CAGKRGGHYEQYF

j_gene: TRBJ1-2
abundance: .
d_gene: TRBD1
v_gene: TRBV3-1/TRBV3-2
CDR3nt: TGTGCCAGCAGCCAGGGCGGGACAGGGGGCTTCTATGGCTACACCTTC
CDR3aa: CASSQGGTGGFYGYTF

j_gene: TRBJ2-7
abundance: .
d_gene: TRBD2
v_gene: TRBV5-5
CDR3nt: TGTGCCAGCAGCTTGGGACTAGCGGGAATCAGCTCCTACGAGCAGTACTTC
CDR3aa: CASSLGLAGISSYEQYF

j_gene: TRBJ1-4
abundance: .
d_gene: .
v_gene: TRBV5-1
CDR3nt: TGCGCCAGCAGCTTGGACAGAAATGAAAAACTGTTTTTT
CDR3aa: CASSLDRNEKLFF

j_gene: TRBJ2-3
abundance: few
d_gene: TRBD1
v_gene: TRBV4-1
CDR3nt: TGCGCCAGCAGCCAAGATCAGGGGGACGCTAGCACAGATACGCAGTATTTT
CDR3aa: CASSQDQGDASTDTQYF

j_gene: TRBJ1-1
abundance: once
d_gene: .
v_gene: TRBV15
CDR3nt: TGTGCCACCAGCAGAGTGGGTGGCGGTTTGACTGAAGCTTTCTTT
CDR3aa: CATSRVGGGLTEAFF

j_gene: TRBJ2-1
abundance: .
d_gene: TRBD2
v_gene: TRBV19
CDR3nt: TGTGCCAGTAGTATGGGACTAGCGGGAGATGCCCATGAGCAGTTCTTC
CDR3aa: CASSMGLAGDAHEQFF

j_gene: TRBJ2-7
abundance: .
d_gene: TRBD2
v_gene: TRBV4-1
CDR3nt: TGCGCCAGCAGCCAGGCCGAGACTAGCGGTACCTACGAGCAGTACTTC
CDR3aa: CASSQAETSGTYEQYF

j_gene: TRBJ2-1
abundance: once
d_gene: .
v_gene: TRBV5-1
CDR3nt: TGCGCCAGCAGCTTTTGGCAGGGTTACAATGAGCAGTTCTTC
CDR3aa: CASSFWQGYNEQFF

j_gene: TRBJ2-7
abundance: .
d_gene: TRBD2
v_gene: TRBV5-4
CDR3nt: TGTGCCAGCAGCTTGTTTCGGACTAGCGGGGAGGCCTACGAGCAGTACTTC
CDR3aa: CASSLFRTSGEAYEQYF

j_gene: TRBJ1-6
abundance: .
d_gene: .
v_gene: TRBV6-6
CDR3nt: TGTGCCAGCAGACCAGGATATAATTCACCCCTCCACTTT
CDR3aa: CASRPGYNSPLHF

j_gene: TRBJ1-6
abundance: once
d_gene: .
v_gene: TRBV9
CDR3nt: TGTGCCAGCAGCGCCTTCGAGGGGGGGCCCCTCCACTTT
CDR3aa: CASSAFEGGPLHF

j_gene: TRBJ2-7
abundance: .
d_gene: TRBD1
v_gene: TRBV2
CDR3nt: TGTGCCAGCAGTGTATACAGGGGTAGCTCCTACGAGCAGTACTTC
CDR3aa: CASSVYRGSSYEQYF

j_gene: TRBJ2-1
abundance: .
d_gene: .
v_gene: TRBV5-1
CDR3nt: TGCGCCAGCAGCGGGGGACTGCAGAGTTGGAATGAGCAGTTCTTC
CDR3aa: CASSGGLQSWNEQFF

j_gene: TRBJ2-5
abundance: once
d_gene: TRBD1
v_gene: TRBV7-3
CDR3nt: TGTGCCAGCAGCCCTGGGGGTAGGGGGCGGCAAGAGACCCAGTACTTC
CDR3aa: CASSPGGRGRQETQYF

j_gene: TRBJ1-1
abundance: few
d_gene: .
v_gene: TRBV6-5
CDR3nt: TGTGCCAGCATCCCCTGGTCAGGGAAGAACACTGAAGCTTTCTTT
CDR3aa: CASIPWSGKNTEAFF

j_gene: TRBJ1-6
abundance: .
d_gene: .
v_gene: TRBV5-5
CDR3nt: TGTGCCAGCAGCTTGGTCCCGGGCGGGAATTCACCCCTCCACTTT
CDR3aa: CASSLVPGGNSPLHF

j_gene: TRBJ2-5
abundance: .
d_gene: .
v_gene: TRBV5-1
CDR3nt: TGCGCCAGCAGCTTGAGGGGGTCAGTCCAAGAGACCCAGTACTTC
CDR3aa: CASSLRGSVQETQYF

j_gene: TRBJ2-3
abundance: .
d_gene: .
v_gene: TRBV12-3/TRBV12-4
CDR3nt: TGTGCCAGCAGTTTAGTAGAGGATACGCAGTATTTT
CDR3aa: CASSLVEDTQYF

j_gene: TRBJ2-5
abundance: .
d_gene: .
v_gene: TRBV5-1
CDR3nt: TGCGCCAGTGACCCTAGCAGAGCAACGGAGACCCAGTACTTC
CDR3aa: CASDPSRATETQYF

j_gene: TRBJ2-1
abundance: .
d_gene: TRBD1
v_gene: TRBV5-6
CDR3nt: TGTGCCAGCAGCTTGATTGGGACAGGAATCGCCGCCTACAATGAGCAGTTCTTC
CDR3aa: CASSLIGTGIAAYNEQFF

j_gene: TRBJ2-4
abundance: few
d_gene: .
v_gene: TRBV25-1
CDR3nt: TGTGCCAGCAAGCGGAGGGGAGGACAGGTCCGAAACATTCAGTACTTC
CDR3aa: CASKRRGGQVRNIQYF

j_gene: TRBJ1-2
abundance: .
d_gene: .
v_gene: TRBV11-2
CDR3nt: TGTGCCAGCCAAACAGGGTCTAACTATGGCTACACCTTC
CDR3aa: CASQTGSNYGYTF

j_gene: TRBJ1-2
abundance: .
d_gene: TRBD1
v_gene: TRBV12-3/TRBV12-4
CDR3nt: TGTGCCAGCAGTACAGGGGGCGGCTATGGCTACACCTTC
CDR3aa: CASSTGGGYGYTF

j_gene: TRBJ2-7
abundance: .
d_gene: TRBD2
v_gene: TRBV7-9
CDR3nt: TGTGCCAGCAGCTACGCGGGAGCCTACGAGCAGTACTTC
CDR3aa: CASSYAGAYEQYF